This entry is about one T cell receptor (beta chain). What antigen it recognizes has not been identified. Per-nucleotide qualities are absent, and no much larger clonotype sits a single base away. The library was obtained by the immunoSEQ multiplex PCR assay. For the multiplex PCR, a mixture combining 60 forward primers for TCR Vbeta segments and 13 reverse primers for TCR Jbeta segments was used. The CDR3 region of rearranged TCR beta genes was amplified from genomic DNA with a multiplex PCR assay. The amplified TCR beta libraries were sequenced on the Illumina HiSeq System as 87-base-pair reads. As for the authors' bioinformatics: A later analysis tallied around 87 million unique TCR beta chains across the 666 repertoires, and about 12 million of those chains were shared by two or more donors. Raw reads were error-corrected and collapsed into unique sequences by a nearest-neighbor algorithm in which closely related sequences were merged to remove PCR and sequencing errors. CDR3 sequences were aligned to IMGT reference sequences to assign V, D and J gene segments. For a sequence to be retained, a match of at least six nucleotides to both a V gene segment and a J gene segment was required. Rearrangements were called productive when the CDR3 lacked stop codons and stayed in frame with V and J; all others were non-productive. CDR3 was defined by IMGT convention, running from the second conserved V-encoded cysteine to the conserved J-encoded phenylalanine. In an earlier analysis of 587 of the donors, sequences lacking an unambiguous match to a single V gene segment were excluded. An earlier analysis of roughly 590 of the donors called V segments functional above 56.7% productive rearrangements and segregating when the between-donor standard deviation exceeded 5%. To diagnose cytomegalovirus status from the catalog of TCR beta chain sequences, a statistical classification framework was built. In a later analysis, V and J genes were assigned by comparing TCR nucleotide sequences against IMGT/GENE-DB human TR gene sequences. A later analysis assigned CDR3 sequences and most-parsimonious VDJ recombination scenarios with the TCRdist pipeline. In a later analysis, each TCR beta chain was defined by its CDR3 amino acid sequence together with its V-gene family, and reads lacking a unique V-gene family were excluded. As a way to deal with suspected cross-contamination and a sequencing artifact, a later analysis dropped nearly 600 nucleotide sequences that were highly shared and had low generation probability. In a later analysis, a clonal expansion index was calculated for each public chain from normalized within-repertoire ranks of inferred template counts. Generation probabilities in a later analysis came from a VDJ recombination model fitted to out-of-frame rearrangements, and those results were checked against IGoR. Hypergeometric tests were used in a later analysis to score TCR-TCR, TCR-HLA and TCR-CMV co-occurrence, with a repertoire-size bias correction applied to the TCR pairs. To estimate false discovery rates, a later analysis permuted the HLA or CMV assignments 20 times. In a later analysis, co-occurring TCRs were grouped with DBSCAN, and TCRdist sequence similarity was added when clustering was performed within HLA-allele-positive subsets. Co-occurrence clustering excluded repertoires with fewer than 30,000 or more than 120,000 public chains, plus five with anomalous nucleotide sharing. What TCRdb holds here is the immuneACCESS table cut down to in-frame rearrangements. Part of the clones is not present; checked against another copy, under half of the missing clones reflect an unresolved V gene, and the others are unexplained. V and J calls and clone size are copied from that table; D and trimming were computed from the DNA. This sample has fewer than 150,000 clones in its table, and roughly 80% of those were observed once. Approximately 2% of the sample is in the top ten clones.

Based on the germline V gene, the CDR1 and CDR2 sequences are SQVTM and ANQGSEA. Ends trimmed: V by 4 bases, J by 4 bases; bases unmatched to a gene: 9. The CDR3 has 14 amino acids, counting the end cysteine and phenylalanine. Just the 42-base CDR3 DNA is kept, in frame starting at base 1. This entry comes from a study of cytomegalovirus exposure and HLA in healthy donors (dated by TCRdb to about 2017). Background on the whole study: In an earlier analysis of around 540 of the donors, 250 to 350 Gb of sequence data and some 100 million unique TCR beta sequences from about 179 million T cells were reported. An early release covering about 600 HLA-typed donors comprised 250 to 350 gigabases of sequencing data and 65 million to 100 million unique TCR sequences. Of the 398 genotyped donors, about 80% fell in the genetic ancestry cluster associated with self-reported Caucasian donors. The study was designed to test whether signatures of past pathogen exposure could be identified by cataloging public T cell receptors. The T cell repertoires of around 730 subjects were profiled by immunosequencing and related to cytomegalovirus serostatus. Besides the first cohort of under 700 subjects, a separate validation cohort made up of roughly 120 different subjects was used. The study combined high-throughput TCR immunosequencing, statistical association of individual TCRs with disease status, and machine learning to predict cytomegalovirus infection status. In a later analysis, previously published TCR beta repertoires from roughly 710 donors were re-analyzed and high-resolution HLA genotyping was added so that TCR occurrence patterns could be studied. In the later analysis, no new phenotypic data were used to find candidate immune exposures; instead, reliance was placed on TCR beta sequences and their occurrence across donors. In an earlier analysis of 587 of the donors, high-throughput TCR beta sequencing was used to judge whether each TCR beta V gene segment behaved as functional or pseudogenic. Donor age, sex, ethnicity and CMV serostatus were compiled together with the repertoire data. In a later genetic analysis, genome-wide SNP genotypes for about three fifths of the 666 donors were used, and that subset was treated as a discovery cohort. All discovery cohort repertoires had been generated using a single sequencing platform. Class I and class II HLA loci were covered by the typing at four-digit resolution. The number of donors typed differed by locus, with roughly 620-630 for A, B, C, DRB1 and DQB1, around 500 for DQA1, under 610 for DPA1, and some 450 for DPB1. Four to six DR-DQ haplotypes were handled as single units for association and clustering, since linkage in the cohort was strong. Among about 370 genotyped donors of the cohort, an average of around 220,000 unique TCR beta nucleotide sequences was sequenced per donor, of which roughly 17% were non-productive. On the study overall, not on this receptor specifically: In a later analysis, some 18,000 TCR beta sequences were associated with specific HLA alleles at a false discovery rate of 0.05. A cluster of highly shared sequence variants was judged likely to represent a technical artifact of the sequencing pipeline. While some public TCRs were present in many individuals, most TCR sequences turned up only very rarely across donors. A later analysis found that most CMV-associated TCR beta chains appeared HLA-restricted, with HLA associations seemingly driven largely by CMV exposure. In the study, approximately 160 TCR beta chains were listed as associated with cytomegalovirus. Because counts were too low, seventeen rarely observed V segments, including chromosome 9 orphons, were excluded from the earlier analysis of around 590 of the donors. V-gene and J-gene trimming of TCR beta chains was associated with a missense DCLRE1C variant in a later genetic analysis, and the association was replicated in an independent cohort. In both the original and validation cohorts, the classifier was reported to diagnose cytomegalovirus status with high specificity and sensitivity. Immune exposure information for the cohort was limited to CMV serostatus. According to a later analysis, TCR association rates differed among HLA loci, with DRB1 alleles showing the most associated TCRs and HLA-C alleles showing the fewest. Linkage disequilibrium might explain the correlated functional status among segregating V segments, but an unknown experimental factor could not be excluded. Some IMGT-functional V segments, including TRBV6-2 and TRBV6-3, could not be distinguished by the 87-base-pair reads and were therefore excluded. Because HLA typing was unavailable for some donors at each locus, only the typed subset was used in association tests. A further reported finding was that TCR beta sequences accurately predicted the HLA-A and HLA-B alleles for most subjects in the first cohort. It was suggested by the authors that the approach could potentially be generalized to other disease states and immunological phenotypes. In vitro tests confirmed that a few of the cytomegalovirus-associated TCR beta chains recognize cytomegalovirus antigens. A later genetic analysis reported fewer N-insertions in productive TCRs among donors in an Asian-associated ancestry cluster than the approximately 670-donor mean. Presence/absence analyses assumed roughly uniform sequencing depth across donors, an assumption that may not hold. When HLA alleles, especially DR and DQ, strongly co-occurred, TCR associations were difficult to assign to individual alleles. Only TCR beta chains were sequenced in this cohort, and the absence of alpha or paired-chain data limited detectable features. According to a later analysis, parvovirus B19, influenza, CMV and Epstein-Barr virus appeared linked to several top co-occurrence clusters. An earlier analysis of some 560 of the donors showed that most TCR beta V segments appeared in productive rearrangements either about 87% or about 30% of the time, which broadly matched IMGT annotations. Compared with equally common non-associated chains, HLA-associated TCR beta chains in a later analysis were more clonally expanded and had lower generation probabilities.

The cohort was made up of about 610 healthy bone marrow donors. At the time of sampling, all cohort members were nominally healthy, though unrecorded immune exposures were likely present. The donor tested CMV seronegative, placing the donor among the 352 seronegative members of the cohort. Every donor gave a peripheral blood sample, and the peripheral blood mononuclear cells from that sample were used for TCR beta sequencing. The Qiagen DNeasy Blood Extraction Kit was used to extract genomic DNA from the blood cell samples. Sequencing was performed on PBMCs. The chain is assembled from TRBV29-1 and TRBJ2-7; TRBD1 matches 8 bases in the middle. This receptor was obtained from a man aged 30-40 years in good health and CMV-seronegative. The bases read TGCAGCGTTGCGGGGGCAGGGGGCCCTTACGAGCAGTACTTC. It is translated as CSVAGAGGPYEQYF.